This T cell receptor (beta chain) was sequenced in a study of CD8 T cells in ankylosing spondylitis. Study-level findings and limits: Matched synovial fluid from ankylosing spondylitis patients was reported to be enriched for disease-linked clones. The study identified a TCR beta motif of about eight highly homologous variants that appeared characteristic of ankylosing spondylitis blood.

This clonotype was seen only a few times. What it binds is not known. Generation of TCR beta libraries employed quantitative 5'-RACE incorporating molecular barcodes. MiXCR, run by TCRdb on the 5' RACE reads, gives a single entry per CDR3 protein. The data contain 670,000 or so distinct CDR3 sequences, 15% to 20% of them singletons. The germline gives CDR1 SEHNR, CDR2 FQNEAQ (reference sequence). The V end lost 5 bases, the J end lost 4 bases, and 12 bases lay between the germline ends. The CDR3 covers 14 residues. The sequencing input was blood, either unsorted or a sorted T cell fraction (not recorded which). The chain combines TRBV7-9 with TRBJ2-1; D uncertain. This clonotype originated in a male donor with ankylosing spondylitis. The CDR3 is CASSLQTAYNEQFF. CDR3 in DNA: TGTGCCAGCAGCCTGCAAACGGCGTACAATGAGCAGTTCTTC.